This T cell receptor (beta chain) emerged from a study of cytomegalovirus exposure and HLA in healthy donors. PCR employed 60 Vbeta and 13 Jbeta primers. Method: immunoSEQ multiplex PCR; TCRdb's copy keeps in-frame clones and lacks some. Its table records over 100,000 clones. Germline CDR1 reads SGHRS; CDR2 reads YFSETQ. This CDR3 spans 14 amino acids. Trimming removed 2 bases from V and 8 bases from J, with 16 bases in between. The chain is built from TRBV5-1 and TRBJ1-2, with D perhaps matching TRBD1 (6 bases). The sequenced material came from PBMCs. The source of this sequence is a man aged 25-40 years in good health and CMV-seronegative. DNA of the CDR3: TGCGCCAGCAGCTTCGACAGGTCGGTGAGGGGCTACACCTTC. This gives the protein CASSFDRSVRGYTF.